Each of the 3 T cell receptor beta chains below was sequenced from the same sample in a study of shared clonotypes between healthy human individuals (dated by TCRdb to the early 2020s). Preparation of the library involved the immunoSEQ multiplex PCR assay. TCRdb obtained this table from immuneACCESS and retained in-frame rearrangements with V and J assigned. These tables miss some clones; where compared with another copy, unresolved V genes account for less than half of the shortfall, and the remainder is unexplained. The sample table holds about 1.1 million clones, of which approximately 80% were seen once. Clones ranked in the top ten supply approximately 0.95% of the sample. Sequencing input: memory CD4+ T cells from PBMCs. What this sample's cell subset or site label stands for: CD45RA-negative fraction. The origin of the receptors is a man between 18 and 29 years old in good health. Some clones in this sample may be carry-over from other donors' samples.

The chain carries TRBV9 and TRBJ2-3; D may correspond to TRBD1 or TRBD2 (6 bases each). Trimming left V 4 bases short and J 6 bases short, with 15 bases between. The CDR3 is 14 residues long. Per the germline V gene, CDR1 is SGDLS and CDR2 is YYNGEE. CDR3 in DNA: TGTGCCAGCAGCCGGATTGGGGGGCTGGATACGCAGTATTTT. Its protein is CASSRIGGLDTQYF. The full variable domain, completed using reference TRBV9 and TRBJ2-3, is DSGVTQTPKHLITATGQRVTLRCSPRSGDLSVYWYQQSLDQGLQFLIQYYNGEERAKGNILERFSAQQFPDLHSELNLSSLELGDSALYFCASSRIGGLDTQYFGPGTRLTVL.

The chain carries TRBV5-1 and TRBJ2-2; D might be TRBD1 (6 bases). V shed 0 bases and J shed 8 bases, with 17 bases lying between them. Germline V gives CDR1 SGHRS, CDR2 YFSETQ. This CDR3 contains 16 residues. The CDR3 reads CASSLGGDTLGGELFF. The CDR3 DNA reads TGCGCCAGCAGCTTGGGAGGGGACACCCTTGGAGGGGAGCTGTTTTTT.

The CDR3 DNA sequence: TGTGCCAGCAATGGCGGGATCTTCTCTGGGGCCAACGTCCTGACTTTC. It encodes CASNGGIFSGANVLTF. The chain carries TRBV2 and TRBJ2-6; D is possibly TRBD2 (6 bases). Germline CDR1 SNHLY, CDR2 FYNNEI. The CDR3 has 16 amino acids. With 7 bases removed from V and 0 bases from J, the gap between germline ends came to 13 bases.